The 16 T cell receptor beta chains in this list originate from one sample, sequenced in a study of blood T cells in healthy people across ages. Primers used in a second PCR of roughly 6 to 11 cycles were a sample-barcoded 5' primer and a J-beta primer mix. Using its own MiXCR run on the 5' RACE reads, TCRdb lists one record per CDR3 protein. The data contain hundreds of thousands of distinct CDR3 sequences, 20% to 25% of them singletons. Sequencing input: blood. Source of these receptors: a man between 70 and 80 years old in good health.

The chain has TRBV18 and TRBJ2-3; 7 nucleotides agree with TRBD2. This CDR3 region has 16 residues. From germline, CDR1 is KGHSH and CDR2 LQKENI. Unmatched junction bases numbered 7, after V lost 3 bases and J lost 1 base. The CDR3 DNA reads as TGTGCCAGCTCACCGCAGACTAGCAGGGGCACAGATACGCAGTATTTT. Its translation: CASSPQTSRGTDTQYF.

The V and J genes are TRBV2 and TRBJ2-5, with D tentatively TRBD1 (6 bases). The ends were cut back, 2 bases at V and 5 bases at J, with 18 bases in the middle. Germline V gene data show CDR1 as SNHLY and CDR2 as FYNNEI. The CDR3 contains 16 residues. CDR3 sequence reads: CASSEMSGRQGETQYF. The CDR3 DNA is TGTGCCAGCAGTGAAATGTCTGGGCGGCAGGGGGAGACCCAGTACTTC.

This clonotype was seen a handful of times. The chain carries TRBV27 and TRBJ2-7; the match to TRBD1 covers 7 bases. From germline, CDR1 is MNHEY and CDR2 SMNVEV (reference sequence). The trim removed 0 bases at V and 5 bases at J, leaving 1 base unmatched. The CDR3 length is 13 residues. The CDR3 reads CASSLSTGNEQYF. In DNA, the CDR3 is TGTGCCAGCAGTTTATCGACAGGGAACGAGCAGTACTTC.

About this clonotype itself: Germline is not matched at one junction end, which may reflect a read error. The chain joins TRBV7-9 to TRBJ2-1; possibly TRBD2 for D (6 bases). The CDR3 length is 14 residues. Germline-derived CDR1 and CDR2 are SEHNR and FQNEAQ (reference sequence). The CDR3 DNA reads as TGTACCAGCGGGCTCTCCGGGAGTGGGGATGAGCAGTTCTTC. Translating gives CTSGLSGSGDEQFF.

This clonotype was seen many times. V is TRBV6-1 and J is TRBJ2-7; D possibly corresponds to TRBD2 (6 bases). Trimming left V 5 bases short and J 3 bases short, with 17 bases between. Germline V gives CDR1 MNHNS, CDR2 SASEGT. This CDR3 has 15 residues. The CDR3 DNA reads TGTGCCAGCAGTCCCCAGCTAGCGTCCAACTACGAGCAGTACTTC. This encodes CASSPQLASNYEQYF.

In this sample, this clonotype turned up a few times. The rearrangement links TRBV28 to TRBJ1-5; no definite D call. Trimming left V 7 bases short and J 4 bases short, with 11 bases between. The CDR3 runs 13 residues. Germline V CDR1 and CDR2: MDHEN, SYDVKM. The chain's CDR3 is CASTRPENQPQHF. CDR3 nucleotides: TGTGCCAGCACCAGACCGGAAAATCAGCCCCAGCATTTT. The full variable domain, in which reference TRBV28 and TRBJ1-5 provide the parts outside the CDR3, is DVKVTQSSRYLVKRTGEKVFLECVQDMDHENMFWYRQDPGLGLRLIYFSYDVKMKEKGDIPEGYSVSREKKERFSLILESASTNQTSMYLCASTRPENQPQHFGDGTRLSIL.

This clonotype was counted a few times. The gene calls are TRBV11-2 and TRBJ2-3; TRBD2 matches at 8 bases. V gave up 5 bases and J gave up 4 bases; unmatched junction bases: 20. CDR3 size: 19 residues. CDR1 SGHAT and CDR2 FQNNGV come from the germline V gene. CDR3: CASSVEGGSGSNFPDTQYF. The CDR3 DNA follows: TGTGCCAGCAGCGTCGAAGGGGGAAGCGGGAGCAATTTCCCAGATACGCAGTATTTT.

The chain carries TRBV6-1 and TRBJ1-5, with a tentative D call TRBD1 (6 bases). CDR1 MNHNS and CDR2 SASEGT come from the germline V gene. This CDR3 contains 13 residues. With 6 bases removed from V and 1 base from J, the gap between germline ends came to 7 bases. The CDR3 reads CASRGQSNQPQHF. CDR3 DNA sequence: TGTGCCAGCAGGGGACAAAGCAATCAGCCCCAGCATTTT.

This clonotype was picked up many times. V is TRBV20-1 and J is TRBJ1-4; possible D gene TRBD1, 5 bases. V lost 4 bases to trimming and J lost 5 bases, with 11 bases between them. This CDR3 comprises 13 residues. Germline lookup yields CDR1 DFQATT and CDR2 SNEGSKA (reference sequence). The CDR3 DNA is TGCAGTGCTAACCGGGACCTGAATGAAAAACTGTTTTTT. It codes for CSANRDLNEKLFF.

This clonotype turned up a few times. A much larger clone is a single base away; this may be a read error. The rearrangement uses TRBV12-3 or TRBV12-4 and TRBJ2-2; 7 bases fit TRBD1. The CDR3 extends over 15 amino acids. J gave up 2 bases and V 6 bases, and 6 bases lay outside the gene matches. The CDR3 protein is CASSPDRVNTGELFF. CDR3 in DNA: TGTGCCAGCAGCCCAGACAGGGTTAACACCGGGGAGCTGTTTTTT.

The chain employs TRBV20-1 and TRBJ2-5; D is unresolved. CDR3 size: 12 residues. Per germline, CDR1 DFQATT and CDR2 SNEGSKA (reference sequence). The ends were cut back, 3 bases at V and 5 bases at J, with 10 bases in the middle. CDR3 protein: CSASLGWETQYF. In nucleotides, the CDR3 is TGCAGTGCTAGTTTGGGATGGGAGACCCAGTACTTC.

This chain joins TRBV25-1 and TRBJ2-5; 8 bases are shared with TRBD1. Losses at the gene ends were 2 bases for V and 11 bases for J; bases not matched to a gene: 10. Germline V CDR1 and CDR2: MGHDK, SYGVNS. The CDR3 is 14 residues long. The CDR3 region is CASSETTGALEQYF. In nucleotides, the CDR3 is TGTGCCAGCAGTGAAACGACAGGGGCTTTGGAGCAGTACTTC.

The chain couples TRBV20-1 to TRBJ2-2; D might be TRBD2 (6 bases). This CDR3 is 14 amino acids long. Germline V gives CDR1 DFQATT, CDR2 SNEGSKA (reference sequence). The V gene lost 1 base and the J gene lost 5 bases, with 11 bases spanning the gap. CDR3 nucleotides: TGCAGTGCTAGAGTGCTGGAGGGGACCGGGGAGCTGTTTTTT. As protein: CSARVLEGTGELFF.

This clonotype was seen more than once but under ten times. V gene TRBV28 combines with J gene TRBJ2-7; D possibly corresponds to TRBD1 (6 bases). Germline lookup yields CDR1 MDHEN and CDR2 SYDVKM. The CDR3 runs to 13 residues. With 7 bases removed from V and 0 bases from J, the gap between germline ends came to 10 bases. The CDR3 region has the DNA TGTGCCAGCACCGGGACAAGCTCCTACGAGCAGTACTTC. This translates into CASTGTSSYEQYF.

This chain uses TRBV20-1 with TRBJ2-1; possible D gene TRBD1, 6 bases. The J call may be mistaken, given a closer DNA end match to TRBJ2-7. The CDR3 sequence is 12 residues long. The germline V gene has CDR1 DFQATT and CDR2 SNEGSKA (reference sequence). CDR3 bases: TGCAGTGCTAGCTACAGGGCCCACGAGCAGTACTTC. Residues: CSASYRAHEQYF.

The chain recombines TRBV6-2 or TRBV6-3 with TRBJ2-1; weak D call: TRBD2 (5 bases). Trimming took off 5 bases at V and 7 bases at J, with 12 bases between the two ends. This CDR3 spans 13 amino acids. Germline CDR1 is MNHEY and CDR2 is SVGEGT. In DNA form, the CDR3 reads TGTGCCAGCAGTACGGGGTGGTCAAATGAGCAGTTCTTC. Translating gives CASSTGWSNEQFF.